This T cell receptor beta chain derives from a study of cytomegalovirus exposure and HLA in healthy donors (dated by TCRdb to the late 2010s). Background on the whole study: An earlier analysis of approximately 550 of the donors reported 250 to 350 Gb of sequence data and roughly 100 million unique TCR beta sequences from about 200 million T cells. Approximately 310 gigabases of sequencing data and roughly 81 million unique TCR sequences made up an early release that covered 500 to 650 HLA-typed donors. The genetic ancestry cluster associated with self-reported Caucasian donors included over 80% of the approximately 410 genotyped donors. The study aimed to test whether signatures of past pathogen exposure could be identified by cataloging public T cell receptors. The study profiled the T cell repertoires of under 850 subjects by immunosequencing and related them to cytomegalovirus serostatus. A separate validation cohort of about 110 different subjects was used in addition to the approximately 670-subject first cohort. To predict cytomegalovirus infection status, the study combined high-throughput TCR immunosequencing, statistical association of individual TCRs with disease status, and machine learning. In a later analysis, previously published TCR beta repertoires from 670 or so donors were re-analyzed and high-resolution HLA genotyping was added so that TCR occurrence patterns could be studied. Rather than using new phenotypic data, the later analysis identified candidate immune exposures from TCR beta sequences and from how often those sequences occurred across donors. To decide whether each TCR beta V gene segment behaved as functional or pseudogenic, an earlier analysis of over 500 of the donors relied on high-throughput TCR beta sequencing. Donor age, sex, ethnicity and CMV serostatus were compiled alongside the repertoire data. A later genetic analysis used genome-wide SNP genotypes for about 65% of the 666 donors, treating that subset as a discovery cohort. All discovery cohort repertoires had been generated using a single sequencing platform. HLA typing covered class I and class II loci at four-digit resolution. Typing coverage varied by locus: about 620-630 donors for A, B, C, DRB1 and DQB1; more than 500 for DQA1; around 610 for DPA1; more than 450 for DPB1. Roughly 5 DR-DQ haplotypes were handled as single units for association and clustering, since linkage in the cohort was strong. Across approximately 400 genotyped donors of the cohort, an average of roughly 250,000 unique TCR beta nucleotide sequences per donor were sequenced, and roughly a sixth of those sequences were non-productive. Results the study describes overall, beyond this receptor: Roughly uniform sequencing depth across donors was assumed in presence/absence analyses, although this assumption may not hold. In an earlier analysis of roughly 500 of the donors, most TCR beta V segments appeared in productive rearrangements about 87% or about 30% of the time, broadly matching IMGT annotations. A later genetic analysis associated a missense DCLRE1C variant with V-gene and J-gene trimming of TCR beta chains, and an independent cohort replicated the association. A later analysis found that HLA-associated TCR beta chains were more clonally expanded and had lower generation probabilities than equally common non-associated chains. At a false discovery rate of 0.05, a later analysis linked 15,000 to 20,000 TCR beta sequences to specific HLA alleles. Cytomegalovirus status was reported to be diagnosed by the classifier with high specificity and sensitivity in both the original and validation cohorts. A total of fewer than 200 TCR beta chains were listed by the study as associated with cytomegalovirus. According to a later genetic analysis, donors in an Asian-associated ancestry cluster had fewer N-insertions in productive TCRs than the approximately 700-donor mean. Only TCR beta chains were sequenced in this cohort, and the absence of alpha or paired-chain data limited detectable features. According to a later analysis, parvovirus B19, influenza, CMV and Epstein-Barr virus appeared linked to several top co-occurrence clusters. A cluster of highly shared sequence variants was judged likely to represent a technical artifact of the sequencing pipeline. CMV serostatus was the only immune exposure information available for the cohort. Because some donors lacked HLA typing at each locus, the association tests relied only on the typed subset. It was suggested by the authors that the approach could potentially be generalized to other disease states and immunological phenotypes. Linkage disequilibrium might explain the correlated functional status among segregating V segments, but an unknown experimental factor could not be ruled out. Strong co-occurrence of HLA alleles, especially DR and DQ, made assigning TCR associations to individual alleles difficult. Because counts were too low, some 17 rarely observed V segments, including chromosome 9 orphons, were excluded from the earlier analysis of around 640 of the donors. In vitro tests confirmed that a few of the cytomegalovirus-associated TCR beta chains recognize cytomegalovirus antigens. Because the 87-base-pair reads could not distinguish some IMGT-functional V segments, including TRBV6-2 and TRBV6-3, those segments were excluded. A further reported finding was that TCR beta sequences accurately predicted the HLA-A and HLA-B alleles for most subjects in the first cohort. According to a later analysis, most CMV-associated TCR beta chains appeared to be HLA-restricted, and the HLA associations seemed to be driven largely by CMV exposure. A later analysis found that TCR association rates varied across HLA loci, with DRB1 alleles showing the most associated TCRs and HLA-C alleles the fewest. Across donors, most TCR sequences were observed very rarely, whereas some public TCRs were present in many individuals.

As to this clone: Its antigen remains undetermined. No base quality values were provided; no much bigger clone lies one nucleotide off.

The cohort comprised fewer than 750 healthy bone marrow donors. Cohort members were all nominally healthy when sampled, although unrecorded immune exposures were likely present. The donor tested CMV seropositive, placing the donor among the roughly 300 seropositive members of the cohort. A peripheral blood sample was collected from each donor, and TCR beta sequencing was performed on peripheral blood mononuclear cells. The Qiagen DNeasy Blood Extraction Kit was used to extract genomic DNA from the blood cell samples. Library construction relied on the immunoSEQ multiplex PCR assay. A mixture of 60 forward primers for TCR Vbeta segments and 13 reverse primers for TCR Jbeta segments was used in the multiplex PCR. A multiplex PCR assay on genomic DNA amplified the CDR3 region of rearranged TCR beta genes. The amplified TCR beta libraries were sequenced on the Illumina HiSeq System as 87-base-pair reads. As for the authors' bioinformatics: A later analysis counted tens of millions of unique TCR beta chains across the 666 repertoires, and roughly 10 million of these chains were shared by at least two donors. Raw reads were error-corrected and collapsed into unique sequences with a nearest-neighbor algorithm that merged closely related sequences to remove PCR and sequencing errors. CDR3 sequences were aligned to IMGT reference sequences to assign V, D and J gene segments. For a sequence to be retained, a match of at least six nucleotides was required to both a V gene segment and a J gene segment. Rearrangements were called productive when the CDR3 lacked stop codons and stayed in frame with V and J; all others were non-productive. Following IMGT convention, CDR3 was defined as the stretch from the second conserved V-encoded cysteine to the conserved J-encoded phenylalanine. The earlier analysis of a few hundred of the donors excluded sequences that lacked an unambiguous match to a single V gene segment. In an earlier analysis of several hundred of the donors, V segments were called functional above 56.7% productive rearrangements and were called segregating when the between-donor standard deviation exceeded 5%. A statistical classification framework was built for diagnosing cytomegalovirus status from the catalog of TCR beta chain sequences. In a later analysis, V and J genes were assigned by comparing TCR nucleotide sequences against IMGT/GENE-DB human TR gene sequences. In a later analysis, CDR3 sequences and most-parsimonious VDJ recombination scenarios were assigned using the TCRdist pipeline. In a later analysis, each TCR beta chain was defined by its CDR3 amino acid sequence together with its V-gene family, and reads lacking a unique V-gene family were excluded. A later analysis removed 592 highly shared, low-generation-probability nucleotide sequences to deal with suspected cross-contamination and a sequencing artifact. A later analysis calculated a clonal expansion index for each public chain from normalized within-repertoire ranks of inferred template counts. In a later analysis, generation probabilities were computed with a VDJ recombination model fitted to out-of-frame rearrangements, and the resulting probabilities were checked against IGoR. In a later analysis, TCR-TCR, TCR-HLA and TCR-CMV co-occurrence was scored with hypergeometric tests, and a repertoire-size bias correction was applied to TCR pairs. In a later analysis, false discovery rates were estimated by permuting HLA or CMV assignments 20 times. In a later analysis, co-occurring TCRs were grouped with DBSCAN, and TCRdist sequence similarity was added when clustering was performed within HLA-allele-positive subsets. Repertoires with fewer than 30,000 or more than 120,000 public chains were left out of co-occurrence clustering, as were about 5 repertoires with anomalous nucleotide sharing. TCRdb provides this immuneACCESS table in a form limited to in-frame rearrangements. Some clones are lacking; in checked studies, under half of them reflect an unresolved V gene, and why the rest are absent is not known. The V and J calls and clone size come from that table; D and trimming were worked out from the DNA. This sample has roughly 170,000 clones in its table, and 75% to 85% of those were observed once. About 1.3% of the sample goes to the ten largest clones.

V and J lose 10 bases and 1 base, and a span of 13 bases separates them. The germline V gene gives CDR1 as MNHEY and CDR2 as SVGAGI. Reading from cysteine to phenylalanine, the CDR3 counts 13 amino acids. The kept DNA is CDR3 alone, 39 bases in frame from the first base. The rearrangement joined TRBV6-5 to TRBJ1-2, with TRBD1 tentatively as D gene (5 bases match). The specimen was PBMCs. This sequence was found in a girl aged 2 to 9 in good health and CMV-seropositive. For the CDR3, the sequence is CATAQENNYGYTF. Read as DNA, the sequence is TGTGCCACCGCACAGGAGAATAACTATGGCTACACCTTC.